Listed here are 28 T cell receptor beta chains from one sample, sequenced in a study of blood T cell repertoires in COVID-19 (TCRdb year 2020). The library was built by means of the immunoSEQ multiplex PCR assay. TCRdb's version of the immuneACCESS table is confined to in-frame rearrangements and falls short of the full clone set. An unresolved V gene accounts for under half of the shortfall where checked; the remainder is of unknown origin. Present in this sample are just under 150,000 clones, more than 75% of which were seen just once. About two fifths of the sample rests with the top ten. The sample consisted of peripheral blood. The receptors were sampled from a man between 50 and 59 years old who had recovered from COVID-19.

J is TRBJ1-2 and V is TRBV5-1; D is possibly TRBD1 (6 bases). The V gene's germline CDR1 is SGHRS and CDR2 YFSETQ. The CDR3 has 13 residues. V lost 2 bases and J lost 8, with 13 bases in between. The CDR3 reads CASSFDRRGGYTF. CDR3 DNA: TGCGCCAGCAGCTTTGACAGGCGAGGCGGCTACACCTTC.

This chain links TRBV4-2 with TRBJ2-5, with TRBD2 identical over 8 bases. V was clipped by 0 bases and J by 1 base; unmatched bases: 4. This CDR3 has 16 residues. Germline CDR1 LGHNA, CDR2 YNFKEQ. The CDR3 here is CASSQDRTSGQETQYF. The CDR3 region has the DNA TGTGCCAGCAGCCAAGATAGAACTAGCGGCCAAGAGACCCAGTACTTC.

This chain joins TRBV10-2 and TRBJ2-2; 9 bases match TRBD1. The germline gives CDR1 WSHSY, CDR2 SAAADI. The J segment lost 4 bases and the V segment lost 3 bases, leaving 6 bases of the junction unmatched. This CDR3 comprises 16 residues. The CDR3: CASSERTGVGTGELFF. CDR3 nucleotide sequence: TGCGCCAGCAGTGAAAGGACAGGGGTGGGCACCGGGGAGCTGTTTTTT.

V and J are TRBV3-1 (or the pseudogene TRBV3-2) and TRBJ1-6; TRBD1 matches at 11 bases. Germline V gives CDR1 LGHDT, CDR2 YNNKEL (reference sequence). V lost 4 bases and J lost 6; bases outside the gene matches: 8. CDR3 length equals 17 residues. The DNA of the CDR3 is TGTGCCAGCAGCCGGACAGGGGGCGCAATCGGTAATTCACCCCTCCACTTT. Protein product: CASSRTGGAIGNSPLHF.

This clone was observed once. The V call is TRBV11-3, the J call TRBJ2-1; 9 bases map to TRBD2. J gave up 3 bases and V 5 bases, and 17 bases lay outside the gene matches. This CDR3 spans 19 amino acids. CDR1 SGHNT and CDR2 YENEEA come from the germline V gene. CDR3 protein: CASSPSPSGDAFGYNEQFF. The CDR3 DNA reads as TGTGCCAGCAGCCCTAGCCCTAGCGGGGATGCCTTCGGCTACAATGAGCAGTTCTTC.

This rearrangement joins TRBV6-4 to TRBJ1-1; tentative D call: TRBD1 (6 bases). The CDR3 extends over 16 amino acids. Trimming removed 2 bases from V and 0 bases from J, with 13 bases in between. Germline CDR1 reads MRHNA; CDR2 reads SNTAGT. The CDR3 protein is CASSDPPHRVNTEAFF. The CDR3, as DNA: TGTGCCAGCAGTGACCCCCCCCACAGGGTGAACACTGAAGCTTTCTTT.

The chain combines TRBV10-1 with TRBJ2-2, with 10 positions matching TRBD2. The CDR3 spans 16 residues. Trimming took 5 bases from V and 4 from J; bases not matched to a gene: 7. The germline V gene encodes CDR1 WNHNN and CDR2 SYGVQD (reference sequence). CDR3 coding DNA: TGCGCCAGCAGTTTAAGGACTAGCGGCCCCACCGGGGAGCTGTTTTTT. Protein product: CASSLRTSGPTGELFF.

The CDR3 loop reads CASSIYGLGTEAFF. The CDR3 bases are TGTGCCAGTAGTATTTACGGGTTGGGCACTGAAGCTTTCTTT. This chain joins TRBV19 and TRBJ1-1; D uncertain. V was trimmed by 3 bases and J by 4 bases, leaving 12 bases between them. This CDR3 is 14 amino acids long. Germline assignment: CDR1 LNHDA and CDR2 SQIVND (reference sequence).

V usage is TRBV21-1 and J usage is TRBJ2-7; the table's D call TRBD1 went unverified against the DNA. TRBV21-1 is given as a pseudogene. CDR3 length equals 16 residues. This chain's CDR3 is CASSKGQCRSTYEQYF. CDR3 bases: TGTGCCAGCAGCAAGGGGCAGTGCAGATCGACCTACGAGCAGTACTTC.

This clone was seen a few times. CDR3 loop: CASSFRTENTDTQYF. Written as DNA, the CDR3 is TGTGCCAGCAGCTTTAGGACAGAAAACACAGATACGCAGTATTTT. The chain combines TRBV13 with TRBJ2-3, with D possibly TRBD1 on 6 matching bases. The germline CDR1 and CDR2 sequences are PRHDT and FYEKMQ (reference sequence). This CDR3 has 15 residues. Trimming stripped 3 bases from V and 2 bases from J, with 12 bases between.

The chain employs TRBV4-3 and TRBJ2-2; TRBD1 agrees at 12 bases. The CDR3 consists of 18 residues. Germline CDR1 LGHNA, CDR2 YSLEER. V gave up 3 bases and J gave up 6 bases; unmatched junction bases: 11. CDR3: CASSHLAGTGGGPGELFF. In DNA, the CDR3 is TGCGCCAGCAGCCACCTTGCCGGGACAGGGGGCGGGCCCGGGGAGCTGTTTTTT.

This chain connects TRBV4-3 to TRBJ2-4; D is perhaps TRBD2 (6 bases). CDR1 LGHNA and CDR2 YSLEER come from the germline V gene. This CDR3 spans 16 amino acids. V shed 0 bases and J shed 2 bases, with 11 bases lying between them. The CDR3 is CASSQDAGRSKNIQYF. In nucleotides, the CDR3 is TGCGCCAGCAGCCAAGATGCAGGGAGGTCCAAAAACATTCAGTACTTC.

The chain uses TRBV6-5 and TRBJ1-2; a weak D match, TRBD1 (6 bases). Per the germline V gene, CDR1 is MNHEY and CDR2 is SVGAGI. Trimming took 4 bases from V and 4 from J, leaving 13 bases between them. This CDR3 comprises 14 residues. The CDR3 DNA sequence: TGTGCCAGCAGTTTCCGACAGGACAGCTATGGCTACACCTTC. This gives the protein CASSFRQDSYGYTF.

The V call is TRBV18, the J call TRBJ2-2; D is perhaps TRBD1 (5 bases). Deletions cut 0 bases from V and 2 bases from J, with 10 bases between. In germline, CDR1 is KGHSH, CDR2 LQKENI. The CDR3 is 16 amino acids. CDR3 DNA: TGTGCCAGCTCACCACCCGGCAGGGCTAACACCGGGGAGCTGTTTTTT. Protein product: CASSPPGRANTGELFF.

This chain uses TRBV5-6 with TRBJ1-2, with 9 nucleotides matching TRBD1. Trimming took 4 bases from V and 4 from J; bases not matched to a gene: 5. CDR1 SGHDT and CDR2 YYEEEE come from the germline V gene. The CDR3 contains 14 residues. The CDR3 nucleotides are TGTGCCAGCAGCCCCCCGACAGGGGGCTATGGCTACACCTTC. Its protein product is CASSPPTGGYGYTF.

The chain employs TRBV6-5 and TRBJ1-6, with TRBD1 matching 9 bases. The CDR3 runs to 15 residues. Trimming removed 9 bases from V and 10 bases from J; junction bases left unmatched: 13. From germline, CDR1 is MNHEY and CDR2 SVGAGI. The CDR3 loop is CASLSEDRGGSPLHF. In DNA form, the CDR3 reads TGTGCCAGTCTTTCCGAGGACAGGGGCGGATCACCCCTCCACTTT.

CDR3 sequence: CASSQATPTGGETQYF. The CDR3 nucleotides are TGTGCCAGCAGCCAAGCCACGCCGACAGGCGGGGAGACCCAGTACTTC. This chain links TRBV3-1 (or the pseudogene TRBV3-2) with TRBJ2-5; D may be TRBD1 (6 bases). The CDR3 consists of 16 residues. The germline gives CDR1 LGHDT, CDR2 YNNKEL (reference sequence). The V and J ends lost 1 base and 5 bases respectively, with 17 bases between them.

V is TRBV11-3 and J is TRBJ1-1, with D hard to call. V was shortened by 4 bases and J by 4 bases, with 7 bases between the two germline ends. The CDR3 length is 12 residues. The germline CDR1 and CDR2 sequences are SGHNT and YENEEA. In nucleotides, the CDR3 is TGTGCCAGCAGCTCACTCTCCACTGAAGCTTTCTTT. Translating gives CASSSLSTEAFF.

This chain joins TRBV3-1 (or the pseudogene TRBV3-2) and TRBJ1-1; TRBD1 matches 10 bases. This CDR3 spans 16 amino acids. Germline CDR1 reads LGHDT; CDR2 reads YNNKEL (reference sequence). V shed 2 bases, J shed 3 bases, and the junction held 6 bases outside the gene matches. The chain's CDR3 is CASSQTRQGADTEAFF. CDR3 nucleotide sequence: TGTGCCAGCAGCCAAACGAGACAGGGGGCTGACACTGAAGCTTTCTTT.

Of note for this clone: Additional DNA sequences in this sample encode the identical CDR3. The rearrangement uses TRBV5-1 and TRBJ1-3, with 8 bases identical to TRBD1. CDR1 SGHRS and CDR2 YFSETQ come from the germline V gene. V lost 0 bases and J lost 7; bases outside the gene matches: 3. The CDR3 sequence is 14 residues long. CDR3 DNA: TGCGCCAGCAGCTTGGAACAGGGGGGGAACACCATATATTTT. It yields the protein CASSLEQGGNTIYF. Filled out from reference TRBV5-1 and TRBJ1-3, the complete variable domain reads KAGVTQTPRYLIKTRGQQVTLSCSPISGHRSVSWYQQTPGQGLQFLFEYFSETQRNKGNFPGRFSGRQFSNSRSEMNVSTLELGDSALYLCASSLEQGGNTIYFGEGSWLTVV.

The V and J genes are TRBV5-6 and TRBJ2-3; TRBD2 matches 10 bases. The CDR3 has 15 amino acids. V shed 4 bases, J shed 1 base, and the junction held 3 bases outside the gene matches. Germline CDR1 reads SGHDT; CDR2 reads YYEEEE. The CDR3 sequence is CASSLLAGGTDTQYF. CDR3 coding DNA: TGTGCCAGCAGCCTGCTAGCGGGGGGCACAGATACGCAGTATTTT. The whole variable domain, filled in from reference TRBV5-6 and TRBJ2-3, reads DAGVTQSPTHLIKTRGQQVTLRCSPKSGHDTVSWYQQALGQGPQFIFQYYEEEERQRGNFPDRFSGHQFPNYSSELNVNALLLGDSALYLCASSLLAGGTDTQYFGPGTRLTVL.

The V gene is TRBV11-2, the J gene TRBJ2-7; TRBD1 matches 7 bases. The J segment lost 4 bases and the V segment lost 2 bases, leaving 2 bases of the junction unmatched. Per the germline V gene, CDR1 is SGHAT and CDR2 is FQNNGV. The CDR3 runs to 13 residues. CDR3 region: CASSLMTGYEQYF. The CDR3 nucleotides are TGTGCCAGCAGCTTAATGACAGGGTACGAGCAGTACTTC.

This chain links TRBV2 with TRBJ1-1, with 8 bases that match TRBD1. The germline gives CDR1 SNHLY, CDR2 FYNNEI. V lost 6 bases to trimming and J lost 8 bases; unmatched junction nucleotides: 5. CDR3 size: 12 residues. The CDR3 DNA follows: TGTGCCAGCAGCTACGACAGGGGAGAAGCTTTCTTT. It is translated as CASSYDRGEAFF.

The chain has TRBV15 and TRBJ1-2, with D hard to call. V was shortened by 0 bases and J by 2 bases, with 7 bases between the two germline ends. The CDR3 sequence is 14 residues long. Per the germline V gene, CDR1 is LNHNV and CDR2 is YYDKDF (reference sequence). As DNA, the CDR3 is TGTGCCACCAGCAGAGATAAACAGAACTATGGCTACACCTTC. Translating gives CATSRDKQNYGYTF.

The rearrangement links TRBV3-1 (or the pseudogene TRBV3-2) to TRBJ2-5, with D perhaps matching TRBD2 (6 bases). The V gene's germline CDR1 is LGHDT and CDR2 YNNKEL (reference sequence). There are 15 residues in the CDR3. Trimming stripped 0 bases from V and 2 bases from J, with 10 bases between. The CDR3 DNA follows: TGTGCCAGCAGCCAAGAGTGGGACTCTCAAGAGACCCAGTACTTC. Its protein product is CASSQEWDSQETQYF.

This rearrangement joins TRBV11-2 to TRBJ1-2; TRBD1 is a possible D gene (6 bases). Germline V gives CDR1 SGHAT, CDR2 FQNNGV. The CDR3 has 18 amino acids. V was clipped by 1 base and J by 8 bases, with 26 bases between them. The CDR3 protein is CASSLVYVDQGRLGGYTF. The CDR3 nucleotides are TGTGCCAGCAGCTTAGTATATGTGGATCAGGGGCGCCTAGGGGGCTACACCTTC.

This chain joins TRBV10-3 and TRBJ1-5; D gene unclear. In germline, CDR1 is ENHRY, CDR2 SYGVKD. Trimming stripped 10 bases from V and 4 bases from J, with 14 bases between. The CDR3 is 13 residues long. CDR3 sequence: CATGGWGNQPQHF. As DNA, the CDR3 is TGTGCCACCGGAGGTTGGGGAAATCAGCCCCAGCATTTT.

The genes are TRBV11-3 and TRBJ1-1, with D uncertain. The CDR3 consists of 14 residues. CDR1 is SGHNT and CDR2 is YENEEA in the germline V gene. Trimming removed 4 bases at V and 1 base at J, with 10 bases between. The CDR3 here is CASSSRRENTEAFF. CDR3 nucleotides: TGTGCCAGCAGCTCCCGCCGAGAGAACACTGAAGCTTTCTTT.